Listed here are 4 T cell receptor beta chains from one sample, sequenced in a study of T cell repertoires in cytomegalovirus infection. Antigens for these TCRs are unknown. From the reads, TCRdb called clonotypes with MiXCR, one entry per CDR3 protein. In the table there are some 920,000 distinct CDR3 sequences, less than 40% of which are singletons. The input for sequencing was cultured CD8+ T cells from PBMCs, taken from culture after CMV antigen stimulation. The source of these receptors is a human donor in good health (CMV status not recorded). Some clones in this sample may be carry-over from other donors' samples.

This chain joins TRBV18 and TRBJ2-1; the match to TRBD2 covers 10 bases. J was trimmed by 2 bases and V by 1 base; bases with no gene match: 2. The germline V gene encodes CDR1 KGHSH and CDR2 LQKENI. This CDR3 is 16 amino acids long. The CDR3 bases are TGTGCCAGCTCACCACAGACTAGCGGGCCCTACAATGAGCAGTTCTTC. Translated: CASSPQTSGPYNEQFF.

This clonotype was observed a single time. V is TRBV29-1 and J is TRBJ1-2; D call uncertain. The V gene's germline CDR1 is SQVTM and CDR2 ANQGSEA. Trimming removed 6 bases from V and 2 bases from J, with 13 bases in between. CDR3 length: 13 amino acids. The DNA for the CDR3 is TGCAGCGTCCCGATACAGCTGAACTATGGCTACACCTTC. The encoded protein is CSVPIQLNYGYTF.

The rearrangement joins TRBV6-2 or TRBV6-3 to TRBJ1-5; D remains unclear. Germline CDR1 reads MNHEY; CDR2 reads SVGEGT. This CDR3 is built from 14 residues. Trimming left V 8 bases short and J 0 bases short, with 11 bases between. CDR3 sequence reads: CASGPVYSNQPQHF. DNA of the CDR3: TGTGCCAGCGGACCGGTCTATAGCAATCAGCCCCAGCATTTT.

The chain uses TRBV6-8 and TRBJ2-7; the D is unclear. Per the germline V gene, CDR1 is MNHGY and CDR2 is SAAAGT. With 5 bases removed from V and 4 bases from J, the gap between germline ends came to 12 bases. The CDR3 is made up of 13 amino acids. The CDR3 DNA sequence: TGTGCCAGCAGTACAGAAAGGAGTTACGAGCAGTACTTC. Protein product: CASSTERSYEQYF.